The entry below gives a single T cell receptor beta chain sequence along with its context. The repertoire was sequenced with immunoSEQ multiplex PCR; TCRdb's copy has only in-frame clones and lacks some. This table holds tens of thousands of clones, approximately 78% found once. This sample stems from a study of preoperative IRX-2 immunotherapy in early breast cancer. Treatment of the sample: preoperative locoregional IRX-2 cytokine immunotherapy. V was pared by 7 bases and J by 3 bases, with 7 bases of the junction left unmatched. This CDR3 is built from 15 residues. CDR1 is LNHDA and CDR2 is SQIVND in the germline V gene (reference sequence).

This TCR was recovered from a human donor with breast cancer. The rearrangement uses TRBV19 and TRBJ2-1, with TRBD2 matching 9 bases. The source was lymph node tissue, collected after IRX-2 immunotherapy. CDR3 sequence reads: CASTVSGGNYNEQFF. The DNA of the CDR3 is TGTGCCAGTACAGTAAGCGGGGGGAACTACAATGAGCAGTTCTTC.